This T cell receptor beta chain was profiled in a study of OX40 agonist ivuxolimab in advanced cancers. Study context: Dosing consisted of intravenous ivuxolimab at 0.01 to 10 mg/kg every 2 weeks. Therapy given before enrollment (anti-PD-1, anti-PD-L1 or anti-CTLA-4) was allowed, and over 35% had some. Findings of the study overall: Part of the nonresponder group also had normalized T-cell clonal expansion that was low.

The repertoire was sequenced with immunoSEQ multiplex PCR; TCRdb's copy has only in-frame clones and lacks some. The repertoire includes 45,000 to 65,000 clones, 84% of them detected once, and over 3% sits in the top ten. With V trimmed by 3 bases and J by 2 bases, 1 base remained unmatched. Germline loops: CDR1 SGHVS, CDR2 FNYEAQ. This CDR3 comprises 14 residues. As concerns this clone: The antigen remains undetermined.

With autoimmune disease history or systemic immunosuppression, patients were excluded. The source was CD4+ or CD8+ T cells sorted from blood, collected in a trial of the OX40 agonist ivuxolimab. The receptor comes from an adult with an advanced solid tumor such as melanoma, head and neck, liver or kidney cancer. The gene calls are TRBV7-6 and TRBJ1-1, with 9 bases fitting TRBD1. CDR3: CASSLDRGNTEAFF. CDR3 DNA sequence: TGTGCCAGCAGCTTGGACAGGGGAAACACTGAAGCTTTCTTT.